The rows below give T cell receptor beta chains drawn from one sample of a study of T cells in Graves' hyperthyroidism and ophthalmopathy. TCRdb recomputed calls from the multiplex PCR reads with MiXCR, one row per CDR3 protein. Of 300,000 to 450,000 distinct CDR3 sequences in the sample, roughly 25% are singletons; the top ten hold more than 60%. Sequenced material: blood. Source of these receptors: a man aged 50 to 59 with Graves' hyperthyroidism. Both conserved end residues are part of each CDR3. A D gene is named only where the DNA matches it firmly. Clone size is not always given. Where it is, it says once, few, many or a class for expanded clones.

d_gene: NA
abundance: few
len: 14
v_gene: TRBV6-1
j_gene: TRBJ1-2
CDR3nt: TGTGCCAGCAGTGACGCGGCCAGGGGCTCTGGCTACACCTTC
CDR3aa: CASSDAARGSGYTF

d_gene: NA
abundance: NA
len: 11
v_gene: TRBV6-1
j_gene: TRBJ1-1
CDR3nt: TGTGCCAGCTGTGGATCTACCGAAGCTTTCTTT
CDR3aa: CASCGSTEAFF

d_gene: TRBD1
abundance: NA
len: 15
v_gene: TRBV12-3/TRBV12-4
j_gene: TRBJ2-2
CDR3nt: TGTGCCAGCAGCGGGACAGGGGACAACACCGGGGAGCTGTTTTTT
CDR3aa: CASSGTGDNTGELFF

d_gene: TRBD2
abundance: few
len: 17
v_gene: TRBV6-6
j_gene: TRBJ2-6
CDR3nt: TGTGCCAGCAGTTACGTCCGCGGGAGGCCTGGGGCCAACGTCCTGACTTTC
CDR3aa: CASSYVRGRPGANVLTF

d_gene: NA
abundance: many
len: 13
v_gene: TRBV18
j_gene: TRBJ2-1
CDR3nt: TGTGCCAGCAGCAGGGACTCTTACAATGAGCAGTTCTTC
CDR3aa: CASSRDSYNEQFF

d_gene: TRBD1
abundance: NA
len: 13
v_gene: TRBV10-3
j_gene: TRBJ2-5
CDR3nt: TGTGCCATCAGACCGACAGGGAAAGAGACCCAGTACTTC
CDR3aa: CAIRPTGKETQYF

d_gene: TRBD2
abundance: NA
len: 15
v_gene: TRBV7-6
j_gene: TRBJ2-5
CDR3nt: TGTGCCAGCAGCCCCAGCTCTAGCGGCCAAGAGACCCAGTACTTC
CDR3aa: CASSPSSSGQETQYF

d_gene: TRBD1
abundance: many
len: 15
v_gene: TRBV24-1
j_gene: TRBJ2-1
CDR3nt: TGTGCCACCAGTGATACAGGGGGCTCCTACAATGAGCAGTTCTTC
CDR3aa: CATSDTGGSYNEQFF

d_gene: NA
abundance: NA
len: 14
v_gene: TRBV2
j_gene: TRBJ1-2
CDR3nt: TGTGCCAGCAGTGAATATAAGGGAGACTATGGCTACACCTTC
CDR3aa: CASSEYKGDYGYTF

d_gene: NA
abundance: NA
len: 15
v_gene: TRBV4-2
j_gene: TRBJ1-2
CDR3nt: TGTGCCAGCAGCCAAGATGACAGGCCCGGGGGCGGCTACACCTTC
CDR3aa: CASSQDDRPGGGYTF

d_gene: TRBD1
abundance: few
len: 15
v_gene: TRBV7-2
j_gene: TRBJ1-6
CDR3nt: TGTGCCAGCAGAAGCAGGACAGGGGATAATTCACCCCTCCACTTT
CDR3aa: CASRSRTGDNSPLHF

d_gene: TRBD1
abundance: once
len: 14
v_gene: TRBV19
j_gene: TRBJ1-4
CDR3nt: TGTGCCAGTAGTGGGAGGACAGGTCATGAAAAACTGTTTTTT
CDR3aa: CASSGRTGHEKLFF

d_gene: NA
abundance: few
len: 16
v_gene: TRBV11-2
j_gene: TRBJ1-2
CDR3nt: TGTGCCAGCAGCTTAGATCTTAACGGAATCATCTATGGCTACACCTTC
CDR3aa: CASSLDLNGIIYGYTF

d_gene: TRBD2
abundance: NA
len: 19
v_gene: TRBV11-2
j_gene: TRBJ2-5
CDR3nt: TGTGCCAGCACCCCTATGGGGACTAGCCGACCCCGGGCCTTTGAGACCCAGTACTTC
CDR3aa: CASTPMGTSRPRAFETQYF

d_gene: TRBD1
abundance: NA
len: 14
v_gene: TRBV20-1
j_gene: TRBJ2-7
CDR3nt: TGCAGTGCCGTGCCGGGACAGGGTGCCTACGAGCAGTACTTC
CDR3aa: CSAVPGQGAYEQYF

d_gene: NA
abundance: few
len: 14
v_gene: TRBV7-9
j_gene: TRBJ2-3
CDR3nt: TGTGCCAGCAGCCCCCCTGTTTTCACAGATACGCAGTATTTT
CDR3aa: CASSPPVFTDTQYF

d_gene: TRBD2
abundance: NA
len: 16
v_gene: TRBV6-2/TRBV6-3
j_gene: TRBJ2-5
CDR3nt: TGTGCCAGCAGACCCGGACTAGCGGGAGGTAGGGAGACCCAGTACTTC
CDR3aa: CASRPGLAGGRETQYF

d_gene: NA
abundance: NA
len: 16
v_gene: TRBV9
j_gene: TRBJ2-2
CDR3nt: TGTGCCAGCAGCGTAGATCTGGGAGTGAACACCGGGGAGCTGTTTTTT
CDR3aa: CASSVDLGVNTGELFF

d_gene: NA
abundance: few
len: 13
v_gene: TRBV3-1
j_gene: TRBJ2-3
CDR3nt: TGTGCCAGCAGTCACGGACAGCCAGATACGCAGTATTTT
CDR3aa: CASSHGQPDTQYF

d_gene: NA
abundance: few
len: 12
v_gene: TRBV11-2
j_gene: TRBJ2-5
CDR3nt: TGTGCCAGCAGCTTAGACTGGGAGACCCAGTACTTC
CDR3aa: CASSLDWETQYF

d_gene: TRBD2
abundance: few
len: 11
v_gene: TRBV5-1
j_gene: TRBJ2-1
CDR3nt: TGCGCCAGCAGTGCGGGAGGGTTGGGGTTCTTC
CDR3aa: CASSAGGLGFF

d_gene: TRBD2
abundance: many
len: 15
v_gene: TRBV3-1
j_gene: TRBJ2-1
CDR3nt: TGTGCCAGCAGCCAAGTGGGCGGGAGCCACAATGAGCAGTTCTTC
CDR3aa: CASSQVGGSHNEQFF

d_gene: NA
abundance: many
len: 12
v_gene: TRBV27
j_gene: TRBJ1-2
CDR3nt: TGTGCCAGCGGGGACGCTAACTATGGCTACACCTTC
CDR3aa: CASGDANYGYTF

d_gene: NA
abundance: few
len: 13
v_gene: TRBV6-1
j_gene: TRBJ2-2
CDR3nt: TGTGCCAGCAGGGCAGGGGTCACCGGGGAGCTGTTTTTT
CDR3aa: CASRAGVTGELFF

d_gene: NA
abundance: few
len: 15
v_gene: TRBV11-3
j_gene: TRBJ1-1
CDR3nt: TGTGCCAGCAGCCCGCGGGGGGGAGAAGTAACTGAAGCTTTCTTT
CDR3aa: CASSPRGGEVTEAFF

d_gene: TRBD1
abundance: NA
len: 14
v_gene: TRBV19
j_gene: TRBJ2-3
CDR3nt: TGTGCCAGCCGGGACAGGGGGCGCGCAGATACGCAGTATTTT
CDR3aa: CASRDRGRADTQYF

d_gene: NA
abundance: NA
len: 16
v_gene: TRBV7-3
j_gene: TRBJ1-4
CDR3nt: TGTGCCAGCACTCCACCGGGCACGGTAACTAATGAAAAACTGTTTTTT
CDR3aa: CASTPPGTVTNEKLFF

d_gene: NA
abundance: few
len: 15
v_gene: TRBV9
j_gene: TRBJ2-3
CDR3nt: TGTGCCAGCAGCCCCAAAACCGTAGGATCAGATACGCAGTATTTT
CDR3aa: CASSPKTVGSDTQYF

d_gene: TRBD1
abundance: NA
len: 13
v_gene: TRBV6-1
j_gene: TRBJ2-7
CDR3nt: TGTGCCAGCAGCAACAGGGGTTCCTACGAGCAGTACTTC
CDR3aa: CASSNRGSYEQYF

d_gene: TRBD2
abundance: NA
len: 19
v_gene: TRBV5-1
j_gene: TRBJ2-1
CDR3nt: TGCGCCAGCAGACAGTCGGGACTAGCGACCGTCGGGCCCTACAATGAGCAGTTCTTC
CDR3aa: CASRQSGLATVGPYNEQFF

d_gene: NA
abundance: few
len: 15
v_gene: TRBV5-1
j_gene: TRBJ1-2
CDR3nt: TGCGCCAGCAGCTTGACTCGGGAATCCGCTGCTGGCTACACCTTC
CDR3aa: CASSLTRESAAGYTF

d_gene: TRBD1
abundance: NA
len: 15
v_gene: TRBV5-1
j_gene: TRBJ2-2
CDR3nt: TGCGCCAGCAGCTTAAGGCAGACAGGGACCGGGGAGCTGTTTTTT
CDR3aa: CASSLRQTGTGELFF

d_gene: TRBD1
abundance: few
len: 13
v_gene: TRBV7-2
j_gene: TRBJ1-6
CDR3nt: TGTGCCAGCTCGGACAGGGTCTATTCACCCCTCCACTTT
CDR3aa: CASSDRVYSPLHF

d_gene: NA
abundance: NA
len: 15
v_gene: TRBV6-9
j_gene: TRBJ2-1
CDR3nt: TGTGCCAGCAGTTACTACGGAGGCAGGGACAATGAGCAGTTCTTC
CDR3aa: CASSYYGGRDNEQFF

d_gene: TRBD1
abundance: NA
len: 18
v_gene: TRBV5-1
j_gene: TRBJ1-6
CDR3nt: TGCGCCAGCAGCCTAGTATCCGCAACCGGGACAGAGAATTCACCCCTCCACTTT
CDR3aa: CASSLVSATGTENSPLHF